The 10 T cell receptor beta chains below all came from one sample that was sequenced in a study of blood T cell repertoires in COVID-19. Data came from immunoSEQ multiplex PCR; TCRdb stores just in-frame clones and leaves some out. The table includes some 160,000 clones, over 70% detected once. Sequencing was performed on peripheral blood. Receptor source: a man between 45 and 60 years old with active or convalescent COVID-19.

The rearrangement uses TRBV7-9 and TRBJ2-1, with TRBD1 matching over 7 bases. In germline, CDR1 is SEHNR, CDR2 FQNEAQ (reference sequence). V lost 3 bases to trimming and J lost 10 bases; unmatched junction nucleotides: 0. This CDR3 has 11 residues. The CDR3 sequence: CASSLGQEQFF. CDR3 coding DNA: TGTGCCAGCAGCTTGGGACAGGAGCAGTTCTTC. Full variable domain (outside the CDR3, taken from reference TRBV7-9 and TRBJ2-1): DTGVSQNPRHKITKRGQNVTFRCDPISEHNRLYWYRQTLGQGPEFLTYFQNEAQLEKSRLLSDRFSAERPKGSFSTLEIQRTEQGDSAMYLCASSLGQEQFFGPGTRLTVL.

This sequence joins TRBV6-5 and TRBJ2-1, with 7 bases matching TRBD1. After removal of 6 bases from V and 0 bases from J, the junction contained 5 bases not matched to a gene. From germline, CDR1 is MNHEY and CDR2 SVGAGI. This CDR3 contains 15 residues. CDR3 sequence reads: CASRRQGSSYNEQFF. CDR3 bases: TGTGCCAGCAGGCGACAGGGCAGCTCCTACAATGAGCAGTTCTTC.

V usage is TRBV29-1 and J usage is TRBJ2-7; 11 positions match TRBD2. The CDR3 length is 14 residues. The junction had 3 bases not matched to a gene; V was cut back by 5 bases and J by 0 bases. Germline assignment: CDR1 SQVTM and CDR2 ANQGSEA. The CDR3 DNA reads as TGCAGCGTTTCTACTAGCGGGGGCTCCTACGAGCAGTACTTC. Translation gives CSVSTSGGSYEQYF.

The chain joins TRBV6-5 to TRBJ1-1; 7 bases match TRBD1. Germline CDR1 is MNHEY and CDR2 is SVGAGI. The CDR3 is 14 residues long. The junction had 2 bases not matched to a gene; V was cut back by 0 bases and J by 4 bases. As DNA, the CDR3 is TGTGCCAGCAGTTACTCAGGGGGCAGCACTGAAGCTTTCTTT. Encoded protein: CASSYSGGSTEAFF.

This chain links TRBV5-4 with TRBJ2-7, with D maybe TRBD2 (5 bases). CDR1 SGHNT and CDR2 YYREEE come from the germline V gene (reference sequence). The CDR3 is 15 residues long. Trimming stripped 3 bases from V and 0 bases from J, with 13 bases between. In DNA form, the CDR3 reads TGTGCCAGCAGCTCCACCGGGATCCTCTCCTACGAGCAGTACTTC. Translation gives CASSSTGILSYEQYF.

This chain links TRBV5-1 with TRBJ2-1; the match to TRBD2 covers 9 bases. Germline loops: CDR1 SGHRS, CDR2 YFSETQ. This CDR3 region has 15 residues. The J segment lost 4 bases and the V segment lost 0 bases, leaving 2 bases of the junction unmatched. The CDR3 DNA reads TGCGCCAGCAGCTTGGAGCTAGCGGGATACAATGAGCAGTTCTTC. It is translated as CASSLELAGYNEQFF.

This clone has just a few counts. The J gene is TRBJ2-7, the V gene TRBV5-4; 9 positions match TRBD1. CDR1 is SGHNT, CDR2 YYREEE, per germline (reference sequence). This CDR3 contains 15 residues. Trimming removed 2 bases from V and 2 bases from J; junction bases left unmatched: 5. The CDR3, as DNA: TGTGCCAGCAGCTTCTATGGGACAGGGACCTACGAGCAGTACTTC. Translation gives CASSFYGTGTYEQYF.

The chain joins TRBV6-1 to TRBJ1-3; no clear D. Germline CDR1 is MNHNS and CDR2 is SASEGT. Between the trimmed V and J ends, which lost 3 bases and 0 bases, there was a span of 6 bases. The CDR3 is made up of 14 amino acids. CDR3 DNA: TGTGCCAGCAGTGAGACAAACTCTGGAAACACCATATATTTT. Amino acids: CASSETNSGNTIYF.

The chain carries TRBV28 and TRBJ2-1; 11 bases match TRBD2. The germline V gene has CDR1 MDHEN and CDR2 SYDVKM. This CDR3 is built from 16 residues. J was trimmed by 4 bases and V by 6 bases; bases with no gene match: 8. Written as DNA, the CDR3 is TGTGCCAGCAGCCCTCCGGGGACTAGCGGATACAATGAGCAGTTCTTC. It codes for CASSPPGTSGYNEQFF.

This CDR3 reads CASSLGTGDTDTQYF. CDR3 DNA: TGTGCCAGCAGCTTAGGGACAGGGGACACAGATACGCAGTATTTT. The chain joins TRBV11-2 to TRBJ2-3, with 9 bases that match TRBD1. The length of the CDR3 is 15 residues. Trimming at V came to 1 base and at J to 2 bases, leaving 1 base not matched to a gene. Germline V gives CDR1 SGHAT, CDR2 FQNNGV. Variable domain in full (rest from reference TRBV11-2 and TRBJ2-3): EAGVAQSPRYKIIEKRQSVAFWCNPISGHATLYWYQQILGQGPKLLIQFQNNGVVDDSQLPKDRFSAERLKGVDSTLKIQPAKLEDSAVYLCASSLGTGDTDTQYFGPGTRLTVL.